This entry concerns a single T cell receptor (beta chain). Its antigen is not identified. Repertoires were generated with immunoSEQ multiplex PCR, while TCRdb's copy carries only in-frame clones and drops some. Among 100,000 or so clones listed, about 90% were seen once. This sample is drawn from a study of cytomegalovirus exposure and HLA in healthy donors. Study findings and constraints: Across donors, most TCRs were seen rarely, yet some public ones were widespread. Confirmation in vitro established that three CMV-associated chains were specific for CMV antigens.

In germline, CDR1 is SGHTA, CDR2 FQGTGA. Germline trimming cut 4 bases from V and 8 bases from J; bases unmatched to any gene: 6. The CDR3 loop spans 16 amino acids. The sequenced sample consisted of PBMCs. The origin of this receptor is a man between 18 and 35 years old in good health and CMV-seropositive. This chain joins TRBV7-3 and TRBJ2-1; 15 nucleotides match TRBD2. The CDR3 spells CASSYGLAGGPDEQFF. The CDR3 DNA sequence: TGTGCCAGCAGCTACGGACTAGCGGGAGGGCCCGATGAGCAGTTCTTC.